These 14 T cell receptor beta chains were sequenced from one sample in a study of early T cells in non-severe SARS-CoV-2 infection. MiXCR was run by TCRdb on the 5' RACE reads, yielding one entry per CDR3 protein. The sample yields 70,000 or so distinct CDR3 sequences, about a tenth seen once. The sequenced sample consisted of whole blood. The receptor source for this set is an adult who was a healthcare worker with PCR-confirmed SARS-CoV-2 infection or an uninfected control (not recorded which).

At least ten counts were recorded for this clonotype. The chain joins TRBV28 to TRBJ1-1; D is ambiguous. The CDR3 extends over 13 amino acids. Trimming left V 3 bases short and J 0 bases short, with 5 bases between. Germline values: CDR1 MDHEN, CDR2 SYDVKM. The CDR3 DNA follows: TGTGCCAGCAGTTTTAGGGTGAACACTGAAGCTTTCTTT. It codes for CASSFRVNTEAFF.

Ten or more counts support this clonotype. The chain combines TRBV3-1 with TRBJ2-2; TRBD2 aligns across 9 bases. Germline values: CDR1 LGHDT, CDR2 YNNKEL (reference sequence). The J segment lost 6 bases and the V segment lost 4 bases, leaving 6 bases of the junction unmatched. This CDR3 has 15 residues. The CDR3 nucleotides read TGTGCCAGCAGCCCCTCTAGCGGGGCCCCCGGGGAGCTGTTTTTT. Translation: CASSPSSGAPGELFF.

This chain links TRBV28 with TRBJ1-2; no clear D. The germline V and J ends were trimmed by 8 bases and 5 bases, with 15 bases remaining between them. This CDR3 is 13 amino acids long. Germline assignment: CDR1 MDHEN and CDR2 SYDVKM. CDR3 region: CASLSTAPYGYTF. The CDR3 bases are TGTGCCAGCTTATCGACGGCACCTTATGGCTACACCTTC.

This clonotype was seen repeatedly, ten times or more. The rearrangement links TRBV20-1 to TRBJ1-3; D not certain. With 5 bases removed from V and 1 base from J, the gap between germline ends came to 18 bases. The germline CDR1 and CDR2 sequences are DFQATT and SNEGSKA (reference sequence). The length of the CDR3 is 16 residues. CDR3: CSARSLWTASGNTIYF. CDR3 sequence (DNA): TGCAGTGCTCGTTCATTGTGGACTGCTTCTGGAAACACCATATATTTT.

The CDR3 loop reads CASTKVAGAGELFF. CDR3 DNA sequence: TGTGCCAGCACTAAAGTAGCGGGGGCCGGGGAGCTGTTTTTT. The genes are TRBV12-3 or TRBV12-4 and TRBJ2-2, with 9 bases matching TRBD2. The CDR3 spans 14 residues. Unmatched junction bases numbered 6, after V lost 7 bases and J lost 6 bases.

A word on this clonotype: One end of the junction is discordant with germline, which a read error may explain. This chain links TRBV2 with TRBJ1-6; D unresolved. This CDR3 comprises 13 residues. The V gene's germline CDR1 is SNHLY and CDR2 FYNNEI. The CDR3 bases are TGTGCCAGCAGCATACCGCCCGGGCCCCTTGCAATTTTT. Encoded protein: CASSIPPGPLAIF. The complete variable domain, with remaining parts taken from reference TRBV2 and TRBJ1-6, reads EPEVTQTPSHQVTQMGQEVILRCVPISNHLYFYWYRQILGQKVEFLVSFYNNEISEKSEIFDDQFSVERPDGSNFTLKIRSTKLEDSAMYFCASSIPPGPLAIFGNGTRLTVT.

V and J are TRBV28 and TRBJ1-4, with 8 bases that match TRBD1. Per the germline V gene, CDR1 is MDHEN and CDR2 is SYDVKM. The CDR3 is made up of 16 amino acids. V lost 6 bases and J lost 8; bases outside the gene matches: 14. Written as DNA, the CDR3 is TGTGCCAGCAGAGGCCTCCCCGGGACAGGAGACGAAAAACTGTTTTTT. This codes for CASRGLPGTGDEKLFF.

In this sample, this clonotype turned up many times. This chain connects TRBV6-1 to TRBJ1-2; the D is unclear. The CDR3 length is 14 residues. Germline-derived CDR1 and CDR2 are MNHNS and SASEGT. The ends were cut back, 0 bases at V and 5 bases at J, with 10 bases in the middle. CDR3 loop: CASSEAHMLYGYTF. CDR3 in DNA: TGTGCCAGCAGTGAAGCGCATATGCTGTATGGCTACACCTTC.

This clonotype came up many times. V usage is TRBV12-3 or TRBV12-4 and J usage is TRBJ1-2; D gene uncertain. V lost 3 bases and J 8 bases, leaving 13 bases between the germline ends. The CDR3 spans 13 residues. The CDR3 DNA follows: TGTGCCAGCAGTTTCTCGGTTTCGCGCGGCTACACCTTC. It is translated as CASSFSVSRGYTF.

At least ten counts were recorded for this clonotype. This chain connects TRBV28 to TRBJ1-5; D is possibly TRBD1 (5 bases). Trimming stripped 3 bases from V and 5 bases from J, with 23 bases between. CDR1 and CDR2 (germline): MDHEN, SYDVKM. This CDR3 comprises 18 residues. The CDR3 bases are TGTGCCAGCAGTTTCGGTCTAACGGCAGGGAGTCGGGATCAGCCCCAGCATTTT. Translated: CASSFGLTAGSRDQPQHF. Filled out from reference TRBV28 and TRBJ1-5, the complete variable domain reads DVKVTQSSRYLVKRTGEKVFLECVQDMDHENMFWYRQDPGLGLRLIYFSYDVKMKEKGDIPEGYSVSREKKERFSLILESASTNQTSMYLCASSFGLTAGSRDQPQHFGDGTRLSIL.

The table lists this clonotype with many counts. The V call is TRBV7-6, the J call TRBJ2-7, with D hard to call. The V and J ends lost 4 bases and 4 bases respectively, with 8 bases between them. This CDR3 has 12 amino acids. CDR1 is SGHVS and CDR2 is FNYEAQ in the germline V gene. The CDR3 loop reads CASSSESYEQYF. In nucleotides, the CDR3 is TGTGCCAGCAGCTCCGAGTCGTACGAGCAGTACTTC. The whole variable domain, remainder taken from reference TRBV7-6 and TRBJ2-7, is GAGVSQSPRYKVTKRGQDVALRCDPISGHVSLYWYRQALGQGPEFLTYFNYEAQQDKSGLPNDRFSAERPEGSISTLTIQRTEQRDSAMYRCASSSESYEQYFGPGTRLTVT.

This clonotype was recorded a few times. The CDR3 reads CSASGLEDTQYF. CDR3 bases: TGCAGTGCTAGCGGACTGGAAGATACGCAGTATTTT. The chain joins TRBV20-1 to TRBJ2-3; TRBD2 is a possible D gene (5 bases). V lost 3 bases, J lost 5 bases, and 9 bases lay in between. The CDR3 loop spans 12 amino acids. CDR1 and CDR2 from the germline V gene are DFQATT and SNEGSKA (reference sequence).

This clonotype came up many times. This CDR3 is CATRTSGTDTQYF. The DNA for the CDR3 is TGTGCCACCCGGACTAGCGGGACAGATACGCAGTATTTT. The chain couples TRBV6-6 to TRBJ2-3; 11 bases are shared with TRBD2. Looked up from germline, CDR1 is MNHNY and CDR2 is SVGAGI (reference sequence). There are 13 residues in the CDR3. Losses at the gene ends were 10 bases for V and 3 bases for J; bases not matched to a gene: 3.

This clonotype was counted at least ten times. The chain recombines TRBV15 with TRBJ2-7; TRBD1 aligns across 9 bases. CDR1 LNHNV and CDR2 YYDKDF come from the germline V gene (reference sequence). Trimming removed 0 bases from V and 3 bases from J; junction bases left unmatched: 3. The CDR3 sequence is 15 residues long. The DNA of the CDR3 is TGTGCCACCAGCAGAGACGGACAGGGGATCTACGAGCAGTACTTC. This codes for CATSRDGQGIYEQYF. The full variable domain, rest sourced from reference TRBV15 and TRBJ2-7, is DAMVIQNPRYQVTQFGKPVTLSCSQTLNHNVMYWYQQKSSQAPKLLFHYYDKDFNNEADTPDNFQSRRPNTSFCFLDIRSPGLGDTAMYLCATSRDGQGIYEQYFGPGTRLTVT.